This TCR beta chain was recovered during a study of kidney transplant recipient with SARS-CoV-2 infection. For this clonotype: Being one base from a much bigger clone, this may be a read error.

The CDR3 contains 15 residues. Trimming took off 5 bases at V and 4 bases at J, with 17 bases between the two ends. CDR1 and CDR2 from the germline V gene are MNHEY and SMNVEV (reference sequence). TCRdb ran MiXCR on the reads and lists one entry per CDR3 protein. The sample carries fewer than 250,000 distinct CDR3 sequences, under 30% recorded once. The TCR originated in a young adult male patient who had COVID-19 and was a kidney transplant recipient. Some T cells may be graft donor cells. This chain joins TRBV27 and TRBJ1-1; tentatively, D is TRBD1 (5 bases). The sequenced sample was a blood sample, obtained at baseline and on day 111 from a kidney transplant recipient. CDR3 region: CASSPSWDGSTEAFF. Here the CDR3 DNA reads TGTGCCAGCAGTCCATCCTGGGACGGGAGCACTGAAGCTTTCTTT.